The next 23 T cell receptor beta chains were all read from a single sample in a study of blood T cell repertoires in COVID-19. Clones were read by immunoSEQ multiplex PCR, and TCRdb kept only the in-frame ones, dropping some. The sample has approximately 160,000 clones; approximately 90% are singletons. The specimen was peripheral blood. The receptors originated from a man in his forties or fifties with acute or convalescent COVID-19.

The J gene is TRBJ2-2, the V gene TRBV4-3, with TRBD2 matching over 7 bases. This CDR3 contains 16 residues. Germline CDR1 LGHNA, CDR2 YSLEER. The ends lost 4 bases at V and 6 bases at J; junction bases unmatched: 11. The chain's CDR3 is CASSLEPGTNAGELFF. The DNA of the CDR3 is TGCGCCAGCAGCCTTGAACCAGGGACTAACGCCGGGGAGCTGTTTTTT.

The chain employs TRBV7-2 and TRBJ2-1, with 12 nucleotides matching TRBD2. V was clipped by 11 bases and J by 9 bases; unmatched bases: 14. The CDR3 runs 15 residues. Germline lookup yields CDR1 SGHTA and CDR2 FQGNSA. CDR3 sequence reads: CAVRRRLAGGREQFF. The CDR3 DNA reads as TGTGCCGTTAGAAGAAGGCTAGCGGGAGGGCGTGAGCAGTTCTTC.

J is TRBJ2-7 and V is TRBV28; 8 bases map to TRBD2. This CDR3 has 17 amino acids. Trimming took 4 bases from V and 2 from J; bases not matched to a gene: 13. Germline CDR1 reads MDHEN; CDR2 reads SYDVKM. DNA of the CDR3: TGTGCCAGCAGTTCGCTACTTTATAGCGGGAACCCCTACGAGCAGTACTTC. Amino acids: CASSSLLYSGNPYEQYF.

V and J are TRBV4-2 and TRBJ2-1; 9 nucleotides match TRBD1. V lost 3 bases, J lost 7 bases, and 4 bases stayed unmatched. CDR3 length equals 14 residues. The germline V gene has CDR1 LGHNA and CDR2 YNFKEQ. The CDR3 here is CASSQDRGGNEQFF. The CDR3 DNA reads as TGTGCCAGCAGCCAGGACAGGGGCGGGAATGAGCAGTTCTTC.

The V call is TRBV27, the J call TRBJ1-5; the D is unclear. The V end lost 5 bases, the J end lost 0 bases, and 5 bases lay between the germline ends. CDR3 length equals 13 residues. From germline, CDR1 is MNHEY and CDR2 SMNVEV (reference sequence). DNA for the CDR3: TGTGCCAGCAGTATACATAGCAATCAGCCCCAGCATTTT. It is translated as CASSIHSNQPQHF.

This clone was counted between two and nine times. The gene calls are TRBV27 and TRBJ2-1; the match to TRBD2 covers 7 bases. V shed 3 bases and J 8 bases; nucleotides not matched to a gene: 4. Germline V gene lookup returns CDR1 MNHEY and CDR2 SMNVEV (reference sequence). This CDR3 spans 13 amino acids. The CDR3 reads CASSFLGGDEQFF. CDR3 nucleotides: TGTGCCAGCAGTTTCCTGGGGGGGGATGAGCAGTTCTTC.

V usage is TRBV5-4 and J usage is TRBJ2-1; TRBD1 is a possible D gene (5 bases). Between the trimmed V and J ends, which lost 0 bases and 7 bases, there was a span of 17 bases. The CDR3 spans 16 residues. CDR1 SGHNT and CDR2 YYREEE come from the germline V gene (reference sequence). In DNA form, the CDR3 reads TGTGCCAGCAGCTTGGCATCGGCAGGGCCAGGGAATGAGCAGTTCTTC. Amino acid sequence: CASSLASAGPGNEQFF.

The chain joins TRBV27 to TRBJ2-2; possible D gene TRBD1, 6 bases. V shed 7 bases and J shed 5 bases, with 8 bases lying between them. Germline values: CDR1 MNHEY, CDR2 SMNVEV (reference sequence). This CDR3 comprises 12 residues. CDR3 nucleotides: TGTGCCAGCACGAGGGGGACCGGGGAGCTGTTTTTT. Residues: CASTRGTGELFF.

Here the CDR3 reads CASSTDNTDTQYF. The DNA for the CDR3 is TGCGCCAGCAGCACCGACAACACAGATACGCAGTATTTT. V gene TRBV5-1 combines with J gene TRBJ2-3; no firm D call. Germline V lookup: CDR1 SGHRS, CDR2 YFSETQ. Trimming pared 4 bases from V and 2 bases from J, leaving 8 bases between. This CDR3 spans 13 amino acids.

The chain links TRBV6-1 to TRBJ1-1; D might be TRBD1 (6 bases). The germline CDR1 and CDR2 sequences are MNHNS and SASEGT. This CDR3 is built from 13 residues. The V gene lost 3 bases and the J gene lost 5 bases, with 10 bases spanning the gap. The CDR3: CASSDRGKTEAFF. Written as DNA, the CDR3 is TGTGCCAGCAGTGACAGGGGAAAAACTGAAGCTTTCTTT.

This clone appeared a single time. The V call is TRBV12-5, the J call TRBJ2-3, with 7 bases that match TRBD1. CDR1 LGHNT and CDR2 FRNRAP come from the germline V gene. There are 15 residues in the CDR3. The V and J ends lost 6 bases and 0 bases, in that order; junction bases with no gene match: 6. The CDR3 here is CASGPGTASTDTQYF. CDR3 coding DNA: TGTGCTAGTGGCCCCGGGACAGCTAGCACAGATACGCAGTATTTT.

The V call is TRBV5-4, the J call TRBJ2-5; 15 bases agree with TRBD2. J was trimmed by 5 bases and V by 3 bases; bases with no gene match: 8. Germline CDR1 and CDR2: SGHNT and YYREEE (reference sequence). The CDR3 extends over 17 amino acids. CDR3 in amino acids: CASSSRTSGRAGETQYF. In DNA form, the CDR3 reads TGTGCCAGCAGCTCAAGGACTAGCGGGAGGGCTGGGGAGACCCAGTACTTC. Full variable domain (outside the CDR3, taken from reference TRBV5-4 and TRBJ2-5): ETGVTQSPTHLIKTRGQQVTLRCSSQSGHNTVSWYQQALGQGPQFIFQYYREEENGRGNFPPRFSGLQFPNYSSELNVNALELDDSALYLCASSSRTSGRAGETQYFGPGTRLLVL.

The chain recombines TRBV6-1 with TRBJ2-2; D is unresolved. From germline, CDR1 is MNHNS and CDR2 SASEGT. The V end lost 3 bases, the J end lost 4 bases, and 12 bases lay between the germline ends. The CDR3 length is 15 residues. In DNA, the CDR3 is TGTGCCAGCAGTGACAATCGGGTTGCCACCGGGGAGCTGTTTTTT. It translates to CASSDNRVATGELFF.

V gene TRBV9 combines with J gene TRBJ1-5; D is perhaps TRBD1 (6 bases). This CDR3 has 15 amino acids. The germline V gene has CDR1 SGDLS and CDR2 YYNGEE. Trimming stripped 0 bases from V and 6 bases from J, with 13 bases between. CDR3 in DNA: TGTGCCAGCAGCGTAGGCCCGGGACATTCTCAGCCCCAGCATTTT. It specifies CASSVGPGHSQPQHF. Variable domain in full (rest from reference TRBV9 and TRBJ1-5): DSGVTQTPKHLITATGQRVTLRCSPRSGDLSVYWYQQSLDQGLQFLIQYYNGEERAKGNILERFSAQQFPDLHSELNLSSLELGDSALYFCASSVGPGHSQPQHFGDGTRLSIL.

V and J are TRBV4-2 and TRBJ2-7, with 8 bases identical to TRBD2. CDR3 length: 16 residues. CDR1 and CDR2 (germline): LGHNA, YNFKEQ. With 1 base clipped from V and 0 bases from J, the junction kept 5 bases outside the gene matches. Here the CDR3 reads CASSQVGSGDSYEQYF. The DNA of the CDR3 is TGTGCCAGCAGCCAAGTTGGTAGCGGGGACTCCTACGAGCAGTACTTC.

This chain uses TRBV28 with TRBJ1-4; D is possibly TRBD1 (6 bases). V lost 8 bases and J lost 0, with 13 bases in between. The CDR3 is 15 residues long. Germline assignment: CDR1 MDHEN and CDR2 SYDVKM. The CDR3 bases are TGTGCCAGCCAGGGGACACTTGCAACTAATGAAAAACTGTTTTTT. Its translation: CASQGTLATNEKLFF.

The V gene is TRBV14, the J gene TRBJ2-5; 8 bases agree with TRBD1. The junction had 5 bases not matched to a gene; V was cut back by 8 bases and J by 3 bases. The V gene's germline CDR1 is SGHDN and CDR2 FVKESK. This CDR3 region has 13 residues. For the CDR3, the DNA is TGTGCCAGCCGAGCGACAGGGGAAGAGACCCAGTACTTC. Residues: CASRATGEETQYF. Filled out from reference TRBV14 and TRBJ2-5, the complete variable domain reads EAGVTQFPSHSVIEKGQTVTLRCDPISGHDNLYWYRRVMGKEIKFLLHFVKESKQDESGMPNNRFLAERTGGTYSTLKVQPAELEDSGVYFCASRATGEETQYFGPGTRLLVL.

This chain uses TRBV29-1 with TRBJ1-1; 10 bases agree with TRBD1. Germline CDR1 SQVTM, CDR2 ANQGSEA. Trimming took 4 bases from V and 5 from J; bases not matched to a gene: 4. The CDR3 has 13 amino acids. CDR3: CSVAGTGATEAFF. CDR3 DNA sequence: TGCAGCGTTGCCGGGACAGGGGCAACTGAAGCTTTCTTT.

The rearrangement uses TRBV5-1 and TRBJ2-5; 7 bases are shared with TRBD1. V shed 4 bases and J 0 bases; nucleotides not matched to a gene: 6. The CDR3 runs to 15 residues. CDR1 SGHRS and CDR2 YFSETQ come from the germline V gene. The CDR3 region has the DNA TGCGCCAGCAGCCGGAAGACAGGGAACCAAGAGACCCAGTACTTC. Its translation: CASSRKTGNQETQYF.

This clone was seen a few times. The CDR3 nucleotides are TGCGCCAGCAGCTTACCGGGACAGGGGGCCAGTCACACCATATATTTT. Encoded protein: CASSLPGQGASHTIYF. The chain combines TRBV5-1 with TRBJ1-3; TRBD1 aligns across 12 bases. The CDR3 has 16 residues. Losses at the gene ends were 2 bases for V and 8 bases for J; bases not matched to a gene: 8. From germline, CDR1 is SGHRS and CDR2 YFSETQ.

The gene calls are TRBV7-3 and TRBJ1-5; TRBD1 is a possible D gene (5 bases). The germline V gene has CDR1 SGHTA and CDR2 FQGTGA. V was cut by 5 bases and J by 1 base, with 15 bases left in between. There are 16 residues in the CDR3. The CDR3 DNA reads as TGTGCCAGCAGCCCCTGGGGGAGGGTGAGCAATCAGCCCCAGCATTTT. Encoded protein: CASSPWGRVSNQPQHF.

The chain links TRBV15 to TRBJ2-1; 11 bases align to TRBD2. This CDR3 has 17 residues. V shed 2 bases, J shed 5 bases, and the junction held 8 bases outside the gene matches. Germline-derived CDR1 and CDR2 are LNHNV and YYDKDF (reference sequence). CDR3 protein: CATSRTLAGGSNNEQFF. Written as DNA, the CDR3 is TGTGCCACCAGCAGAACCCTAGCGGGGGGTAGCAACAATGAGCAGTTCTTC.

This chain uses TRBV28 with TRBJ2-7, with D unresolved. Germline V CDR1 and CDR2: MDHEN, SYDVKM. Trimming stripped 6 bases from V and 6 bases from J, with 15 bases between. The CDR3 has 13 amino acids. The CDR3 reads CASRLLGFGEQYF. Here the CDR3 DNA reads TGTGCCAGCAGGCTGCTAGGATTCGGCGAGCAGTACTTC.